The clone carrying this T cell receptor beta chain was seen more than once but under ten times. Its antigen remains unidentified. The length of the CDR3 is 15 residues. With 5 bases clipped from V and 1 base from J, the junction kept 9 bases outside the gene matches. Germline V gives CDR1 GTSNPN, CDR2 SVGIG (reference sequence). The sample is drawn from a study of beta chain features in type 1 diabetes. At the level of the study: Over all samples combined, some 99,000,000 sorted cells were examined.

Study-level findings and limits: All four CD4+ subsets from Type 1 diabetes patients carried moderately but significantly shorter TCRB CDR3s. The similarity of naive, central memory and Treg TCRB repertoires appeared greater among patients than among healthy donors.

Expressed TCRB transcripts were sequenced, since all the RNA that had been isolated was reverse transcribed. Sequencing used immunoSEQ multiplex PCR; TCRdb keeps in-frame clones, though not all of them. The profile shows hundreds of thousands of clones, roughly an eighth of them singletons. The receptor was isolated from a man in his late teens or twenties with type 1 diabetes. The rearrangement links TRBV30 to TRBJ1-1; TRBD1 aligns across 8 bases. The sample consisted of naive CD4+ T cells from blood. CDR3 sequence (DNA): TGTGCCTGGTACGATCCAGGGGGCCGGAACACTGAAGCTTTCTTT. Translation gives CAWYDPGGRNTEAFF.